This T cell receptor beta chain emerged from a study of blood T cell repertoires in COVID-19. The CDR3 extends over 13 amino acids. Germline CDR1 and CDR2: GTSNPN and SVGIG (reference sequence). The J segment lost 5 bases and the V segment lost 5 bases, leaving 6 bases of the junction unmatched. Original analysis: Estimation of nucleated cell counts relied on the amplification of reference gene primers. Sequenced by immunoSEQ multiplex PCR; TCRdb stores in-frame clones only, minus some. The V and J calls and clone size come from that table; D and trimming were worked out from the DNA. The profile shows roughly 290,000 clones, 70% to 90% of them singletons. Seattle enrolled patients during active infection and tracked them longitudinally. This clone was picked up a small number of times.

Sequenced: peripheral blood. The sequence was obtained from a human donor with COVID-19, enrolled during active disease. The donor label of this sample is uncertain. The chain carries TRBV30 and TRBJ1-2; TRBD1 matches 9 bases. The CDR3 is CAWEGDREYGYTF. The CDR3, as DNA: TGTGCCTGGGAAGGGGACAGGGAGTATGGCTACACCTTC. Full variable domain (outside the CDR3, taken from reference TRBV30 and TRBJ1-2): SQTIHQWPATLVQPVGSPLSLECTVEGTSNPNLYWYRQAAGRGLQLLFYSVGIGQISSEVPQNLSASRPQDRQFILSSKKLLLSDSGFYLCAWEGDREYGYTFGSGTRLTVV.